This TCR beta chain was identified in a study of CD8+CD57+ T cells in acquired aplastic anemia. By flow cytometry, patients selected for sequencing had shown an expansion of CD8+CD57+ cells. CDR3 length equals 14 residues. Germline V lookup: CDR1 LNHDA, CDR2 SQIVND (reference sequence). Trimming removed 7 bases from V and 7 bases from J; junction bases left unmatched: 7. Genomic DNA constituted the template upon which TCR beta VDJ and CDR3 profiling was performed. In TCRdb, the reads were re-called with MiXCR into one record per CDR3 protein. The data hold around 170,000 distinct CDR3 sequences, with approximately 51% observed a single time.

The rearrangement uses TRBV19 and TRBJ1-6; 7 bases match TRBD1. This receptor was identified in a human donor with aplastic anemia. The sample comprised sorted CD4+, CD8+, or CD8+CD57+ T cells (not recorded which) from PBMCs. The CDR3 region is CASTAGQLNSPLHF. Written as DNA, the CDR3 is TGTGCCAGTACGGCGGGACAGTTAAATTCACCCCTCCACTTT.